The TCR beta chain under discussion was sequenced for a study of T-cell reconstitution after alpha-beta-depleted transplantation in children. Study results and caveats: Most T-cell counts and diversity one year after the transplant came from T cells that were newly produced. It was reported that alpha-beta T cells came from several hundred expanded graft clones (about two months after transplant).

The library targeted TCRbeta and was prepared with unique molecular identifiers. TCRdb used MiXCR to reprocess the PCR reads, holding one entry per CDR3 protein. The table has about 600,000 distinct CDR3 sequences, 23% seen once; the top ten hold about 14%. A remark on this clonotype: Antigen specificity is unknown.

The CDR3 has 16 amino acids. V lost 0 bases and J lost 8, with 14 bases in between. CDR1 MNHEY and CDR2 SVGAGI come from the germline V gene. The source was PBMCs, mostly from graft donor cells, collected 360 days after TCRalphabeta/CD19-depleted stem cell transplant. The clonotype comes from a boy under two years old who had a stem cell transplant for acute myeloid leukemia, so the T cells may come from the graft donor. The chain recombines TRBV6-5 with TRBJ1-6; D is undetermined. For the CDR3, the DNA is TGTGCCAGCAGTTACTCGGGAGAAGGCTCCGATTCACCCCTCCACTTT. Protein product: CASSYSGEGSDSPLHF.